This TCR beta chain is drawn from a study of CD8 T cells in ankylosing spondylitis. V shed 5 bases and J shed 2 bases, with 7 bases lying between them. The CDR3 spans 12 residues. Germline V gene lookup returns CDR1 SEHNR and CDR2 FQNEAQ (reference sequence). This clonotype has at least ten counts. Each CDR3 protein is one row after TCRdb ran MiXCR on the 5' RACE reads. The table lists 210,000 or so distinct CDR3 sequences, 7.5% to 9.5% of them singletons. V gene TRBV7-9 combines with J gene TRBJ2-7, with D unclear. The specimen sequenced was blood, either unsorted or a sorted T cell fraction (not recorded which). The receptor was derived from a female donor with ankylosing spondylitis or in good health (not recorded which). The CDR3 spells CASSPTPYEQYF. The CDR3 coding sequence is TGTGCCAGCAGCCCAACACCCTACGAGCAGTACTTC.